Below, one T cell receptor (beta chain) is given with its context. This receptor's antigen is unknown. Per-nucleotide qualities are absent, and no much larger clonotype sits a single base away. The junction carries 14 bases between V and J, which are trimmed by 6 bases and 5 bases respectively. CDR1 is given as MNHEY and CDR2 as SMNVEV, both from the germline V gene (reference sequence). The CDR3 numbers 13 residues from cysteine through phenylalanine. Left in the record is the CDR3 DNA by itself, 39 bases read in frame from the first base. The data were taken from a study of shared clonotypes between healthy human individuals (dated by TCRdb to 2020 to 2022). Broadly, across the study: The cohort comprised two women and a few men aged 18 to 49 years. The study deeply sequenced blood TCR repertoires of five healthy adults to estimate repertoire size and the extent of clonotype sharing between individuals. For each donor, CD4 naive and CD4 memory were each run on three plates, CD8 naive on two plates, and CD8 memory on one plate. To increase sequencing depth and limit assay-specific biases, different laboratories used diverse techniques to prepare libraries and sequence TCR repertoires. Leukapheresis yielded between about 0.9 and 9.5 billion PBMCs per donor. General findings and caveats noted by the study authors: Because the study included only a small number of donors, the genetic and exposure-history diversity represented was limited. When a handful of donors were compared, the shared fraction of clonotypes was 5% to 6.5% for naive CD4, less than 4% for naive CD8, 2% to 2.5% for memory CD4, and roughly 0.43% for memory CD8. Rarefaction of sorted-subset datasets indicated incomplete sequencing despite the large sequencing depth. Compared with non-shared clonotypes, the clonotypes found in all four sorted-subset donors had higher generation probabilities. Pairwise subsampling led to the expectation that sequencing depth would affect the degree of clonotype sharing among donors. Only blood was sampled, and tissue TCR repertoires likely differ from those in blood. Naive subsets generally had larger estimated clonotype richness than memory subsets did.

Donors were healthy HIV-negative adults with no recently reported acute infections or vaccinations. All donors were Caucasian adults living in Nashville, Tennessee, USA. CD4+ T cells were enriched through magnetic negative selection, after which naive cells were positively selected on CD45RA and the remaining negative fraction served as the memory subset. Blood was obtained by leukapheresis, after which PBMCs were separated by Ficoll-Histopaque density gradient centrifugation and cryopreserved in liquid nitrogen vapor phase. Purity and quantity of every magnetically sorted T cell population were checked by analytical flow cytometry. Genomic DNA was isolated from every sorted fraction and measured by UV absorbance on a Nanodrop 2000c. Using the deep immunoSEQ assay, TCR CDR3 regions were amplified from genomic DNA by multiplex PCR. For each cell subset, the extracted genomic DNA was distributed evenly across all wells of several immunoSEQ 96-well plates, and each plate served as one replicate. For sorted subsets, each replicate PCR was loaded with around 220 ng genomic DNA, equivalent to about 33,000 T cell genomes. The purified libraries were quantified using a Qubit 3.0 fluorometer, sized with a Bioanalyzer 2100, and then quantified again using the KAPA Library Quantification kit. A separate single-read 150-cycle Illumina NextSeq 550 flow cell was used to sequence each immunoSEQ 96-well plate. The authors' analysis ran thus. Because the immunoSEQ output included only junctional sequences and no quality scores, the filtering could not be the same as the filtering used for full-length reads. To assign V/J genes and CDR3, sequences were annotated against IMGT germline references using PyIR, a Python wrapper for IgBLAST v1.9. Reads were filtered out if the reads had weak V/J assignments (E-value above 1e-6), no CDR3, stop codons, out-of-frame junctions, or ambiguous translated residues. V3J clonotypes were defined by identical inferred V gene, J gene, and CDR3 amino acid sequence. Percentage overlap between repertoires was computed as shared unique clonotypes divided by the size of the smaller repertoire. RTK rarefaction, the Chao1 estimator, and Recon v2.1 estimates of unobserved clonotypes were used to assess repertoire richness. OLGA was used to compute generation probabilities for all TCRbeta clonotypes that the gDNA method yielded from a few donors. This is the immuneACCESS table as TCRdb keeps it, with only in-frame sequences that have V and J called. A part of the clones is gone; compared with another copy, unresolved V genes explain less than half, and the rest is unexplained. V, J and clone size are taken as reported in that table, and D and trimming were inferred from the DNA itself. This sample is represented by some 2,500,000 clones; approximately 94% of them were singletons. Of the sample, 0.36% falls within the top ten clones.

The sequence derives from a young man in good health. Some clones in this sample may be carry-over from other donors' samples. Material: naive CD4+ T cells from PBMCs. The intended sense of this specimen's cell subset or site label: CD45RA+ positively selected. The chain couples TRBV27 to TRBJ2-7; the D gene is perhaps TRBD1 or TRBD2, as each covers 6 bases. The CDR3 corresponds to CASSKTRGHEQYF. The DNA reads TGTGCCAGCAGCAAGACCCGGGGGCACGAGCAGTACTTC.